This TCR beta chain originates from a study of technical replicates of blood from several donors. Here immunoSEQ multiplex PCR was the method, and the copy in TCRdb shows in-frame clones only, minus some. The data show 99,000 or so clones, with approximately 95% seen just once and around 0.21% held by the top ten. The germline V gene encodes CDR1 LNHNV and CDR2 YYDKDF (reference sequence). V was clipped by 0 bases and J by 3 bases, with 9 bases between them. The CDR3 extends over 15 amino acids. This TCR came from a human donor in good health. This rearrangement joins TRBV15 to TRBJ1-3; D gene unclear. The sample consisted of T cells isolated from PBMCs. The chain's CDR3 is CATSRDGQNGNTIYF. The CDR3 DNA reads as TGTGCCACCAGCAGAGATGGGCAGAATGGAAACACCATATATTTT.